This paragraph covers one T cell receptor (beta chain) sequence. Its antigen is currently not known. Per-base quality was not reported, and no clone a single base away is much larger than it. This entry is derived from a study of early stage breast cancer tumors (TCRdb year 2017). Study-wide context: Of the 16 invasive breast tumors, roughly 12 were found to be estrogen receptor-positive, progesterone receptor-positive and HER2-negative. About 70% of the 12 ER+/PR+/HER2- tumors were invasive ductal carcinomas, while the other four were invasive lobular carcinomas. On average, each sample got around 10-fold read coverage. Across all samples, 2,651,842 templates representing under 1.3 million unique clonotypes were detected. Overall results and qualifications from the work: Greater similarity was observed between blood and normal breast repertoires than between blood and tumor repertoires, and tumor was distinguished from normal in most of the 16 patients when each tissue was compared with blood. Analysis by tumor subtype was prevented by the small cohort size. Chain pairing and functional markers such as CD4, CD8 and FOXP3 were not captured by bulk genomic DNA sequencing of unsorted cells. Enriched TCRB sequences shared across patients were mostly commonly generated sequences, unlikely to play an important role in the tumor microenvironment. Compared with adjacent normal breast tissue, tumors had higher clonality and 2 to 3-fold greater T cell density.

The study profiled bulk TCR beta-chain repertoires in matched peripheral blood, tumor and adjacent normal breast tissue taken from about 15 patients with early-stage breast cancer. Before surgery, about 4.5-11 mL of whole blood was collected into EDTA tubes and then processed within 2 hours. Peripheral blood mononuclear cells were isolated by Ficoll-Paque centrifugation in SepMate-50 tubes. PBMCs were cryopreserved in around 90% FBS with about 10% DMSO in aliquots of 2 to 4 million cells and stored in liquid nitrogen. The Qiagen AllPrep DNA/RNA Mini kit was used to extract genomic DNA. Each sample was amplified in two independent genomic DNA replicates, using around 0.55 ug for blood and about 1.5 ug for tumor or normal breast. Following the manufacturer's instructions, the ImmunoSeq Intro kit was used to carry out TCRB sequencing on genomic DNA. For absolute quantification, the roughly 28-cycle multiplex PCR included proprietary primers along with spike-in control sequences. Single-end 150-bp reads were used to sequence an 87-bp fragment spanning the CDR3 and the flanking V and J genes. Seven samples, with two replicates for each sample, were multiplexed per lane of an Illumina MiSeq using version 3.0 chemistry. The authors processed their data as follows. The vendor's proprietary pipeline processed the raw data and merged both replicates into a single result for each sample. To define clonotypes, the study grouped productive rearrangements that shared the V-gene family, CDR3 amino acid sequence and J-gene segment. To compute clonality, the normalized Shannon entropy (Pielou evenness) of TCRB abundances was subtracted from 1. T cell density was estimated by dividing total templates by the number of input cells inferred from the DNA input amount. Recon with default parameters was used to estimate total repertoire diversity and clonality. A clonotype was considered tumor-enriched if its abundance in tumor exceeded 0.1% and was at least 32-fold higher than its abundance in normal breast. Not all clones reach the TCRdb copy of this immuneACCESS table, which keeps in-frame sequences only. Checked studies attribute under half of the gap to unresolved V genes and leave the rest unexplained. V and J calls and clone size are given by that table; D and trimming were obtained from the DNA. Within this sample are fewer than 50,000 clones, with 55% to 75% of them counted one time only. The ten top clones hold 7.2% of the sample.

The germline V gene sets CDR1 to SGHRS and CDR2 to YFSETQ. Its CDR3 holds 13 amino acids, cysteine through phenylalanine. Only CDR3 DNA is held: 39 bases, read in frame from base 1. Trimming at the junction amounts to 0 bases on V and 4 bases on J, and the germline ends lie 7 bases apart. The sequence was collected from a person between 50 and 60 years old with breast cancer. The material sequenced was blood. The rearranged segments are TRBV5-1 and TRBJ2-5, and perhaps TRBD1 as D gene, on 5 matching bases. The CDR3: CASSLGQGETQYF. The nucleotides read TGCGCCAGCAGCTTGGGGCAGGGAGAGACCCAGTACTTC.